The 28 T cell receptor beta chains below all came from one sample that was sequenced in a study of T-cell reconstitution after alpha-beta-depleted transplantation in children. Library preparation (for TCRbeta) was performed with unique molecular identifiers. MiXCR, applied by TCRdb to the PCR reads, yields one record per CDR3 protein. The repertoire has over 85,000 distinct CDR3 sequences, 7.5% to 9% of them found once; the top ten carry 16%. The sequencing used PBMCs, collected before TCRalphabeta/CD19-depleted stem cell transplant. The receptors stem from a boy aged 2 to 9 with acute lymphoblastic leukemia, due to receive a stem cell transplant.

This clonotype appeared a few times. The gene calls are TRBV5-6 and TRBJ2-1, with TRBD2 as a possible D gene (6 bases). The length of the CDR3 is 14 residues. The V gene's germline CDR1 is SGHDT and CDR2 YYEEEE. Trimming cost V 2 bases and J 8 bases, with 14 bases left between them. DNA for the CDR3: TGTGCCAGCAGCTTTTCGAGGGACTGGGATGAGCAGTTCTTC. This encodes CASSFSRDWDEQFF. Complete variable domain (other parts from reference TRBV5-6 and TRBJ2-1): DAGVTQSPTHLIKTRGQQVTLRCSPKSGHDTVSWYQQALGQGPQFIFQYYEEEERQRGNFPDRFSGHQFPNYSSELNVNALLLGDSALYLCASSFSRDWDEQFFGPGTRLTVL.

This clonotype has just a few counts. The CDR3 reads CATQRGPVTDTQYF. The CDR3 coding sequence is TGCGCCACCCAACGGGGGCCGGTGACAGATACGCAGTATTTT. V is TRBV5-1 and J is TRBJ2-3; either TRBD1 or TRBD2 may supply D (6 bases each). Germline assignment: CDR1 SGHRS and CDR2 YFSETQ. V was pared by 9 bases and J by 3 bases, with 17 bases between. The CDR3 contains 14 residues.

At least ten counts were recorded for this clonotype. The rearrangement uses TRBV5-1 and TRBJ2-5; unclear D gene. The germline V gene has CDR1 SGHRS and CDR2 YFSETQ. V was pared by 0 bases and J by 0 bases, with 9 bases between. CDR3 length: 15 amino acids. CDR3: CASSLGTLNQETQYF. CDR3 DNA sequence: TGCGCCAGCAGCTTGGGAACACTCAACCAAGAGACCCAGTACTTC.

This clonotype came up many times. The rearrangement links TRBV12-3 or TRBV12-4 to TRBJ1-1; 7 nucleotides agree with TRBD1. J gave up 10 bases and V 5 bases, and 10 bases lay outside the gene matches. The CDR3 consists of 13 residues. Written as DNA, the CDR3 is TGTGCCAGCAGTCAGAGCCGGGACAGTACAGCTTTCTTT. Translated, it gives CASSQSRDSTAFF.

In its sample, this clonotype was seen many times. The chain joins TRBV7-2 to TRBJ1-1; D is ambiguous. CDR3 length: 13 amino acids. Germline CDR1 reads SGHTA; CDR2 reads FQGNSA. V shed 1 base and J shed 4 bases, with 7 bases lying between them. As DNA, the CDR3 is TGTGCCAGCAGCTTAGATCAGATCACTGAAGCTTTCTTT. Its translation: CASSLDQITEAFF. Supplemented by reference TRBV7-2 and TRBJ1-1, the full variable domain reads GAGVSQSPSNKVTEKGKDVELRCDPISGHTALYWYRQSLGQGLEFLIYFQGNSAPDKSGLPSDRFSAERTGGSVSTLTIQRTQQEDSAVYLCASSLDQITEAFFGQGTRLTVV.

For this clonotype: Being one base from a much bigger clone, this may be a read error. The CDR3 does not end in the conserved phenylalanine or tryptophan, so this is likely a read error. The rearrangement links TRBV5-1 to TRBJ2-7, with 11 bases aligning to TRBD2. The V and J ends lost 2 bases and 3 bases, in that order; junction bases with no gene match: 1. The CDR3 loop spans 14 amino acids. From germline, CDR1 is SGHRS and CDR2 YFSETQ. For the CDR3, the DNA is TGCGCCAGCAGCTTCACTAGCGGGGGCTACGAGCAGTACTAC. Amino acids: CASSFTSGGYEQYY.

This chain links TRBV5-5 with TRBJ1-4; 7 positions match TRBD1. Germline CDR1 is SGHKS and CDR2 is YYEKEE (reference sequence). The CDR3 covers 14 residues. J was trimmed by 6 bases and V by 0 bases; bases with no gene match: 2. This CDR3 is CASSLGDRDEKLFF. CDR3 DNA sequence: TGTGCCAGCAGCTTGGGGGACAGAGATGAAAAACTGTTTTTT.

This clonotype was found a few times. This chain's CDR3 is CASRRAGTNAGELFF. DNA of the CDR3: TGTGCCAGCAGGAGGGCCGGGACTAACGCCGGGGAGCTGTTTTTT. The chain uses TRBV2 and TRBJ2-2; TRBD2 aligns across 7 bases. Germline V gene data show CDR1 as SNHLY and CDR2 as FYNNEI. This CDR3 has 15 amino acids. V shed 6 bases, J shed 6 bases, and the junction held 10 bases outside the gene matches.

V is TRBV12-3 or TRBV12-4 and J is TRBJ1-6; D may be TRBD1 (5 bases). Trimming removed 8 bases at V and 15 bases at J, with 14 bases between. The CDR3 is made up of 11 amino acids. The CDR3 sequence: CASQSGGDLHF. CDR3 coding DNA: TGTGCCAGCCAATCGGGAGGGGACCTCCACTTT.

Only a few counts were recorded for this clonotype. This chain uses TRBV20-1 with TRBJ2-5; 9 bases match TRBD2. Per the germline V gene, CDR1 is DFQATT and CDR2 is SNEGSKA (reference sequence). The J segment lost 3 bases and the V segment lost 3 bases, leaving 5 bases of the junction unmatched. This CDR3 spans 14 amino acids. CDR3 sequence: CSASPRGGEETQYF. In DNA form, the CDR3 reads TGCAGTGCTAGCCCGCGGGGGGGCGAAGAGACCCAGTACTTC.

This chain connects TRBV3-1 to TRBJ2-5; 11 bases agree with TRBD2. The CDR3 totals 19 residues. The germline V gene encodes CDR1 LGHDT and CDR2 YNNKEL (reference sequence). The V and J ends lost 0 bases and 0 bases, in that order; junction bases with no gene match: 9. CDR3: CASSQDLLAGEIHQETQYF. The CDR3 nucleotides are TGTGCCAGCAGCCAAGATTTACTAGCGGGGGAGATCCACCAAGAGACCCAGTACTTC.

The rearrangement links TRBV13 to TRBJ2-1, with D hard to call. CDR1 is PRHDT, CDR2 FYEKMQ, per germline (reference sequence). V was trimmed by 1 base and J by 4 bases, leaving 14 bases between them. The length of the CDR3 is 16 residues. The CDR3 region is CASSLAYTGKYNEQFF. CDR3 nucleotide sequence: TGTGCCAGCAGCTTAGCCTACACCGGCAAGTACAATGAGCAGTTCTTC.

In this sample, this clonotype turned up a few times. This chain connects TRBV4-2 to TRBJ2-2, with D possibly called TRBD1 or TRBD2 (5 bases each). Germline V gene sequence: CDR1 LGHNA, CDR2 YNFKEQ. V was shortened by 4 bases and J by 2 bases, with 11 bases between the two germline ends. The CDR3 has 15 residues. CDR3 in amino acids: CASSPGTANTGELFF. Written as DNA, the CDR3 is TGTGCCAGCAGCCCAGGGACCGCTAACACCGGGGAGCTGTTTTTT.

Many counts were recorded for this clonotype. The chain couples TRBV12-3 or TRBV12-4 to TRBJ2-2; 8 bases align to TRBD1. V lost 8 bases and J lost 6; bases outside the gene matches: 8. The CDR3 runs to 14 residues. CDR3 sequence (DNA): TGTGCCAGCTTTCAGGGGGCAACAGCCGGGGAGCTGTTTTTT. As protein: CASFQGATAGELFF.

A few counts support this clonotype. This CDR3 reads CASSLRLAGVTGELFF. The DNA of the CDR3 is TGTGCCAGCAGTTTACGACTAGCGGGGGTAACTGGGGAGCTGTTTTTT. This chain uses TRBV12-3 or TRBV12-4 with TRBJ2-2; 12 bases align to TRBD2. Trimming at V came to 2 bases and at J to 8 bases, leaving 6 bases not matched to a gene. The CDR3 runs to 16 residues.

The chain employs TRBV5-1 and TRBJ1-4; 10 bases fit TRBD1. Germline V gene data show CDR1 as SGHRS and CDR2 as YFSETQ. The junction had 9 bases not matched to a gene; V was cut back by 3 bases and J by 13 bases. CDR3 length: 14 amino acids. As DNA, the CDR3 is TGCGCCAGCAGCTCCGGGACAGGGGCGCGGAGACTGTTTTTT. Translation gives CASSSGTGARRLFF.

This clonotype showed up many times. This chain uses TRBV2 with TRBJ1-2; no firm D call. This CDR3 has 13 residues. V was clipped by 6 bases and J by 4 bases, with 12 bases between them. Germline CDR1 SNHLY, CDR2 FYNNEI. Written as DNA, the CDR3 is TGTGCCAGCAGGGCTCTCGACCCCTATGGCTACACCTTC. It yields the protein CASRALDPYGYTF.

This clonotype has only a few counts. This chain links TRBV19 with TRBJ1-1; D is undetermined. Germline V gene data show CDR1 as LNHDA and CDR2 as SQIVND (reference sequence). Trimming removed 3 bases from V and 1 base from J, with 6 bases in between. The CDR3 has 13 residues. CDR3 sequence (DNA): TGTGCCAGTAGTATGGGGAGGAACACTGAAGCTTTCTTT. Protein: CASSMGRNTEAFF.

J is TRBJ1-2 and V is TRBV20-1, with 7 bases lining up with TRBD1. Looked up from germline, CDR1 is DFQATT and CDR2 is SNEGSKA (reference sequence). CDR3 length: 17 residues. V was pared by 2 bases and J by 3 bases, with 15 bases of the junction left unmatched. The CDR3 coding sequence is TGCAGTGCTAGATCCGGGACAGATCTTCTGTGGGACTATGGCTACACCTTC. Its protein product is CSARSGTDLLWDYGYTF.

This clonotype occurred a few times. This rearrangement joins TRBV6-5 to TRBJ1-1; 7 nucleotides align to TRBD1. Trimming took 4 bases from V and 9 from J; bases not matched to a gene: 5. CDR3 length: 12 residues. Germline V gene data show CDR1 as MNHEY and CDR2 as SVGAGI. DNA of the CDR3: TGTGCCAGCAGTTTTACAGGGGAGCAAGCTTTCTTT. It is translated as CASSFTGEQAFF.

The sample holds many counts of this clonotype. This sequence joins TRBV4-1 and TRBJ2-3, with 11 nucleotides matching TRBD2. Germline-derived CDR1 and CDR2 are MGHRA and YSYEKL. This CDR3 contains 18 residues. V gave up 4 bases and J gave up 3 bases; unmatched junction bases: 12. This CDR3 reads CASSRSPTSGAPTDTQYF. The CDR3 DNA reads TGCGCCAGCAGCCGGTCCCCGACTAGCGGGGCCCCGACAGATACGCAGTATTTT.

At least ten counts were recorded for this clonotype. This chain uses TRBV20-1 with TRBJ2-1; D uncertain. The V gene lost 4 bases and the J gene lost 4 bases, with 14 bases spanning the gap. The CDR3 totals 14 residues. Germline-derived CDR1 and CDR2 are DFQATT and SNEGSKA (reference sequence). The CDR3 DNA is TGCAGTGCTAAGTCTGGGGTGGATTACAATGAGCAGTTCTTC. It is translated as CSAKSGVDYNEQFF.

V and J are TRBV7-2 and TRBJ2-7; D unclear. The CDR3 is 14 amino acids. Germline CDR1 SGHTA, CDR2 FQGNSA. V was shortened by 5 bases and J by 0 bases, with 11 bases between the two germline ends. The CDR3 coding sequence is TGTGCCAGCAGCGTAAACCACGTCTCCTACGAGCAGTACTTC. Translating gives CASSVNHVSYEQYF.

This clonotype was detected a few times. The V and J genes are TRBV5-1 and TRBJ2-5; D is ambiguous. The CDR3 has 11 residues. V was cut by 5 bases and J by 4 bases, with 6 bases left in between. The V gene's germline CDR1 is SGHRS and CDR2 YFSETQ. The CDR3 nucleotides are TGCGCCAGCAGGGATCTAGAGACCCAGTACTTC. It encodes CASRDLETQYF.

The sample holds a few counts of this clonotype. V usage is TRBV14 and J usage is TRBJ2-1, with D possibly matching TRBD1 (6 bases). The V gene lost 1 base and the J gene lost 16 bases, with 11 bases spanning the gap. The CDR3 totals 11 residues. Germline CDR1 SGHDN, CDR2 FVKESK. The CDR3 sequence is CASSQVDRFFF. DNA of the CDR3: TGTGCCAGCAGCCAAGTTGACAGGTTCTTCTTC.

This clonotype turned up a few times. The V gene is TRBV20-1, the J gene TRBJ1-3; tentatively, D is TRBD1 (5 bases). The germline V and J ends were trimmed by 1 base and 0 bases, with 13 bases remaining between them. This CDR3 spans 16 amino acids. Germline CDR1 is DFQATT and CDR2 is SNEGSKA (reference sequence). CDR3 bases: TGCAGTGCTAGAGGGCTGGGGACTCTCTCTGGAAACACCATATATTTT. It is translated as CSARGLGTLSGNTIYF.

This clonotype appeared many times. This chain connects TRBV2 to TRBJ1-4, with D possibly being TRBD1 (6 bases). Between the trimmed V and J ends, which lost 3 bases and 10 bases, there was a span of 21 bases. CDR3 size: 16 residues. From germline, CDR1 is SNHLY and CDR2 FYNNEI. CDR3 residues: CASSEVGARSLRKLFF. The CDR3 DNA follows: TGTGCCAGCAGTGAGGTGGGGGCACGGTCGCTCAGAAAACTGTTTTTT.

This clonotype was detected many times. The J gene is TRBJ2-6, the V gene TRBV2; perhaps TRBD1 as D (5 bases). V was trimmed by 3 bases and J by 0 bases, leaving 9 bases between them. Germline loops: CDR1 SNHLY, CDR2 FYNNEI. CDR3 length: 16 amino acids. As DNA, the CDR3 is TGTGCCAGCAGTGAGTTACAGGCCTCTGGGGCCAACGTCCTGACTTTC. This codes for CASSELQASGANVLTF. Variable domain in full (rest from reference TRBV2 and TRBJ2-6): EPEVTQTPSHQVTQMGQEVILRCVPISNHLYFYWYRQILGQKVEFLVSFYNNEISEKSEIFDDQFSVERPDGSNFTLKIRSTKLEDSAMYFCASSELQASGANVLTFGAGSRLTVL.